Listed here are 24 T cell receptor beta chains from one sample, sequenced in a study of cytomegalovirus exposure and HLA in healthy donors. Researchers ran the PCR with 60 Vbeta and 13 Jbeta primers. Here immunoSEQ multiplex PCR was the method, and the copy in TCRdb shows in-frame clones only, minus some. This repertoire shows about 70,000 clones, less than 65% found once; its top ten account for 2.8%. The sample taken for sequencing was PBMCs. The source is a man younger than 40 in good health and CMV-seronegative.

V is TRBV11-2 and J is TRBJ1-2; 10 bases fit TRBD1. The V and J ends lost 6 bases and 4 bases, in that order; junction bases with no gene match: 5. In germline, CDR1 is SGHAT, CDR2 FQNNGV. The CDR3 sequence is 14 residues long. The CDR3 sequence: CASRETGGVYGYTF. In DNA form, the CDR3 reads TGTGCCAGCAGAGAGACAGGGGGCGTCTATGGCTACACCTTC. The complete variable domain, with remaining parts taken from reference TRBV11-2 and TRBJ1-2, reads EAGVAQSPRYKIIEKRQSVAFWCNPISGHATLYWYQQILGQGPKLLIQFQNNGVVDDSQLPKDRFSAERLKGVDSTLKIQPAKLEDSAVYLCASRETGGVYGYTFGSGTRLTVV.

This chain joins TRBV28 and TRBJ2-1, with 8 bases aligning to TRBD2. The CDR3 has 16 amino acids. The germline gives CDR1 MDHEN, CDR2 SYDVKM. V lost 8 bases, J lost 0 bases, and 9 bases stayed unmatched. The DNA of the CDR3 is TGTGCCAGCCGGGGGGGGGCTCGAAGCTCCTACAATGAGCAGTTCTTC. Protein: CASRGGARSSYNEQFF.

This rearrangement joins TRBV5-1 to TRBJ2-7; TRBD1 is a possible D gene (5 bases). The V end was cut by 0 bases, the J end by 1 base, with 11 bases between. The germline V gene encodes CDR1 SGHRS and CDR2 YFSETQ. The CDR3 is 15 amino acids. The CDR3 region has the DNA TGCGCCAGCAGCTTGGATCACAGGTCGTCCTACGAGCAGTACTTC. As protein: CASSLDHRSSYEQYF.

This chain uses TRBV2 with TRBJ1-4; no firm D call. The CDR3 length is 15 residues. V lost 6 bases and J 3 bases, leaving 14 bases between the germline ends. Per the germline V gene, CDR1 is SNHLY and CDR2 is FYNNEI. CDR3 in amino acids: CASSPSRLPNEKLFF. The CDR3 nucleotides read TGTGCCAGCAGCCCCAGCAGGTTACCTAATGAAAAACTGTTTTTT. The variable domain in full, with the rest retrieved from reference TRBV2 and TRBJ1-4, is EPEVTQTPSHQVTQMGQEVILRCVPISNHLYFYWYRQILGQKVEFLVSFYNNEISEKSEIFDDQFSVERPDGSNFTLKIRSTKLEDSAMYFCASSPSRLPNEKLFFGSGTQLSVL.

The rearrangement links TRBV5-8 to TRBJ1-5, with D perhaps TRBD1 (6 bases). Germline V gives CDR1 SGHTS, CDR2 YDEGEE. Trimming shortened V by 1 base and J by 4 bases, and 9 bases separated the two germline ends. This CDR3 contains 14 residues. This CDR3 reads CASSLLRGNQPQHF. The CDR3 bases are TGTGCCAGCAGCTTGTTAAGGGGGAATCAGCCCCAGCATTTT.

The CDR3 is CSVEAGQVTEAFF. The DNA of the CDR3 is TGCAGCGTTGAAGCCGGACAGGTAACTGAAGCTTTCTTT. The chain carries TRBV29-1 and TRBJ1-1; 7 bases align to TRBD1. The CDR3 totals 13 residues. Germline V gene data show CDR1 as SQVTM and CDR2 as ANQGSEA. J was trimmed by 5 bases and V by 1 base; bases with no gene match: 4.

The rearrangement joins TRBV5-4 to TRBJ2-2, with D maybe TRBD2 (6 bases). Deletions cut 0 bases from V and 4 bases from J, with 13 bases between. The CDR3 length is 16 residues. Germline lookup yields CDR1 SGHNT and CDR2 YYREEE (reference sequence). CDR3 residues: CASSLGYGGSTGELFF. For the CDR3, the DNA is TGTGCCAGCAGCTTGGGTTACGGGGGATCCACCGGGGAGCTGTTTTTT.

The J gene is TRBJ2-3, the V gene TRBV5-1, with 8 bases matching TRBD2. The germline V gene has CDR1 SGHRS and CDR2 YFSETQ. This CDR3 has 14 residues. V lost 4 bases and J lost 2; bases outside the gene matches: 3. The CDR3: CASSPGGHTDTQYF. DNA for the CDR3: TGCGCCAGCAGCCCGGGGGGGCACACAGATACGCAGTATTTT. Full variable domain (remainder filled in from reference TRBV5-1 and TRBJ2-3): KAGVTQTPRYLIKTRGQQVTLSCSPISGHRSVSWYQQTPGQGLQFLFEYFSETQRNKGNFPGRFSGRQFSNSRSEMNVSTLELGDSALYLCASSPGGHTDTQYFGPGTRLTVL.

The count of this clone is one. The chain has TRBV5-4 and TRBJ1-1; unclear D gene. Germline V gives CDR1 SGHNT, CDR2 YYREEE (reference sequence). The CDR3 runs to 12 residues. V was cut by 0 bases and J by 3 bases, with 3 bases left in between. The CDR3 is CASSLGHTEAFF. CDR3 bases: TGTGCCAGCAGCTTGGGGCACACTGAAGCTTTCTTT.

The V and J genes are TRBV11-3 and TRBJ2-3, with 7 bases fitting TRBD2. This CDR3 has 13 amino acids. In germline, CDR1 is SGHNT, CDR2 YENEEA. J gave up 4 bases and V 5 bases, and 3 bases lay outside the gene matches. In nucleotides, the CDR3 is TGTGCCAGCAGCCCAACTAGCGCAGATACGCAGTATTTT. Protein product: CASSPTSADTQYF.

J is TRBJ2-2 and V is TRBV27; 7 bases line up with TRBD1. With V trimmed by 6 bases and J by 6 bases, 7 bases remained unmatched. The CDR3 is 14 residues long. Germline lookup yields CDR1 MNHEY and CDR2 SMNVEV (reference sequence). The CDR3 bases are TGTGCCAGCAGATTAGGGCAGGGGGCCGGGGAGCTGTTTTTT. It encodes CASRLGQGAGELFF.

In its sample, this clone was seen a few times. V usage is TRBV7-8 and J usage is TRBJ1-1; D gene ambiguous. Trimming cost V 0 bases and J 4 bases, with 9 bases left between them. There are 14 residues in the CDR3. Looked up from germline, CDR1 is SGHVS and CDR2 is FQNEAQ. The CDR3 protein is CASSLAGALTEAFF. CDR3 DNA: TGTGCCAGCAGCTTAGCCGGAGCGCTCACTGAAGCTTTCTTT.

The chain uses TRBV30 and TRBJ2-5; possibly TRBD2 for D (7 bases). The CDR3 sequence is 15 residues long. The V gene lost 2 bases and the J gene lost 5 bases, with 18 bases spanning the gap. The V gene's germline CDR1 is GTSNPN and CDR2 SVGIG (reference sequence). The CDR3 DNA reads as TGTGCCTGGAGTACGGGGGGCGGGCACGGGGAGACCCAGTACTTC. As protein: CAWSTGGGHGETQYF.

The chain employs TRBV2 and TRBJ2-4; possibly TRBD1 for D (6 bases). The CDR3 contains 15 residues. The germline gives CDR1 SNHLY, CDR2 FYNNEI. Trimming left V 1 base short and J 1 base short, with 8 bases between. The CDR3: CASSEEGVAKNIQYF. As DNA, the CDR3 is TGTGCCAGCAGTGAAGAGGGGGTGGCCAAAAACATTCAGTACTTC. The whole variable domain, filled in from reference TRBV2 and TRBJ2-4, reads EPEVTQTPSHQVTQMGQEVILRCVPISNHLYFYWYRQILGQKVEFLVSFYNNEISEKSEIFDDQFSVERPDGSNFTLKIRSTKLEDSAMYFCASSEEGVAKNIQYFGAGTRLSVL.

This clone has a handful of counts. This sequence joins TRBV15 and TRBJ2-1; the match to TRBD1 covers 7 bases. This CDR3 region has 16 residues. The germline CDR1 and CDR2 sequences are LNHNV and YYDKDF (reference sequence). Trimming removed 3 bases from V and 7 bases from J; junction bases left unmatched: 12. CDR3 amino acids: CATSRSTGTRRNEQFF. The CDR3 DNA reads as TGTGCCACCAGCAGGTCGACAGGGACACGGAGAAATGAGCAGTTCTTC.

The chain uses TRBV6-5 and TRBJ1-5; TRBD1 matches at 7 bases. This CDR3 comprises 14 residues. From germline, CDR1 is MNHEY and CDR2 SVGAGI. V was pared by 6 bases and J by 4 bases, with 6 bases of the junction left unmatched. The CDR3 spells CASRRTGRNQPQHF. In DNA, the CDR3 is TGTGCCAGCAGACGGACAGGACGTAATCAGCCCCAGCATTTT.

The V and J genes are TRBV7-8 and TRBJ2-3; D might be TRBD1 (5 bases). Trimming shortened V by 1 base and J by 6 bases, and 17 bases separated the two germline ends. Germline-derived CDR1 and CDR2 are SGHVS and FQNEAQ. The CDR3 sequence is 16 residues long. The CDR3 DNA sequence: TGTGCCAGCAGCTTAGTGGCGGCAGGGTCCCTTGATACGCAGTATTTT. This sequence encodes CASSLVAAGSLDTQYF.

This chain joins TRBV6-5 and TRBJ2-7, with 7 bases fitting TRBD1. Germline trimming cut 2 bases from V and 1 base from J; bases unmatched to any gene: 5. This CDR3 has 15 amino acids. Germline assignment: CDR1 MNHEY and CDR2 SVGAGI. CDR3 loop: CASSYGAGGSYEQYF. In DNA, the CDR3 is TGTGCCAGCAGTTACGGGGCAGGGGGATCCTACGAGCAGTACTTC.

This chain connects TRBV10-3 to TRBJ2-3; a possible D gene is TRBD1 (6 bases). V was clipped by 10 bases and J by 3 bases, with 8 bases between them. The CDR3 totals 11 residues. The germline gives CDR1 ENHRY, CDR2 SYGVKD. The CDR3, as DNA: TGTGCCACTACAGGGACAGATACGCAGTATTTT. Protein: CATTGTDTQYF.

This clone has just a few counts. This chain connects TRBV30 to TRBJ2-7, with 10 bases identical to TRBD2. The CDR3 runs to 14 residues. The J segment lost 0 bases and the V segment lost 5 bases, leaving 4 bases of the junction unmatched. Germline CDR1 is GTSNPN and CDR2 is SVGIG (reference sequence). In nucleotides, the CDR3 is TGTGCCTGGGATAGCGGGGGGACCTCCTACGAGCAGTACTTC. Its translation is CAWDSGGTSYEQYF.

This clone occurred a few times. The chain combines TRBV5-1 with TRBJ2-7; 8 nucleotides match TRBD1. Germline-derived CDR1 and CDR2 are SGHRS and YFSETQ. Trimming at V came to 6 bases and at J to 2 bases, leaving 4 bases not matched to a gene. This CDR3 contains 13 residues. The DNA for the CDR3 is TGCGCCAGCAAACCGACAGGGGCCTACGAGCAGTACTTC. It translates to CASKPTGAYEQYF.

The chain combines TRBV4-2 with TRBJ1-3; no reliable D call. The CDR3 spans 15 residues. Germline V gives CDR1 LGHNA, CDR2 YNFKEQ. Trimming cost V 0 bases and J 0 bases, with 6 bases left between them. In DNA form, the CDR3 reads TGTGCCAGCAGCCAAGATGTTCTCTCTGGAAACACCATATATTTT. It is translated as CASSQDVLSGNTIYF.

V is TRBV6-5 and J is TRBJ1-5, with a possible D match to TRBD1 (6 bases). In germline, CDR1 is MNHEY, CDR2 SVGAGI. This CDR3 comprises 15 residues. V was pared by 6 bases and J by 0 bases, with 12 bases between. The CDR3 protein is CASSPDRNSNQPQHF. Here the CDR3 DNA reads TGTGCCAGCAGCCCCGACAGGAATAGCAATCAGCCCCAGCATTTT.

This chain uses TRBV7-7 with TRBJ2-2, with D perhaps TRBD1 (5 bases). This CDR3 contains 14 residues. The V and J ends lost 5 bases and 1 base respectively, with 8 bases between them. Germline CDR1 and CDR2: SSHAT and FNYEAQ (reference sequence). The chain's CDR3 is CASSLRVNTGELFF. The CDR3 coding sequence is TGTGCCAGCAGCCTCAGGGTGAACACCGGGGAGCTGTTTTTT.